The 27 T cell receptor beta chains below all came from one sample that was sequenced in a study of T cells in Graves' hyperthyroidism and ophthalmopathy. TCR beta CDR3 regions were amplified from RNA. When the TCR CDR3 underwent first-round RT-PCR, the HTBI primer set was used. TCRdb recomputed calls from the multiplex PCR reads with MiXCR, one row per CDR3 protein. In the table there are 600,000 to 650,000 distinct CDR3 sequences, about 16% of which are singletons. The material sequenced was blood. Receptor source: a woman aged 30 to 39 with Graves' hyperthyroidism.

This clonotype was picked up many times. The chain uses TRBV29-1 and TRBJ2-1; tentatively, D is TRBD1 (6 bases). Trimming stripped 7 bases from V and 0 bases from J, with 19 bases between. The CDR3 is 16 amino acids. Germline CDR1 reads SQVTM; CDR2 reads ANQGSEA. CDR3 sequence (DNA): TGCAGCGCACCATCCCCCACAGGGATCTCCTACAATGAGCAGTTCTTC. It yields the protein CSAPSPTGISYNEQFF.

This clonotype was recorded many times. V and J are TRBV5-1 and TRBJ1-1; the D gene is possibly TRBD1 (5 bases). V lost 4 bases and J 5 bases, leaving 18 bases between the germline ends. CDR3 size: 15 residues. The V gene's germline CDR1 is SGHRS and CDR2 YFSETQ. CDR3 loop: CASSRGGRDGTEAFF. The CDR3 DNA sequence: TGCGCCAGCAGCCGGGGCGGCAGGGATGGGACTGAAGCTTTCTTT.

On this clonotype: This may stem from a read error, because a much larger clone lies one nucleotide away. J is TRBJ1-2 and V is TRBV5-1; the D gene is possibly TRBD1 (5 bases). Germline assignment: CDR1 SGHRS and CDR2 YFSETQ. This CDR3 is built from 15 residues. CDR3 residues: CASSPRDGSSYGYIF. CDR3 nucleotides: TGCGCCAGCAGCCCGAGGGACGGGAGTTCCTATGGCTACATCTTC.

This clonotype was seen a few times. The rearrangement links TRBV6-1 to TRBJ1-1; D call uncertain. The CDR3 contains 14 residues. The V and J ends lost 3 bases and 1 base respectively, with 9 bases between them. In germline, CDR1 is MNHNS, CDR2 SASEGT. CDR3 region: CASSDPASNTEAFF. Here the CDR3 DNA reads TGTGCCAGCAGTGATCCGGCTTCGAACACTGAAGCTTTCTTT.

This clonotype was seen at least ten times. The chain employs TRBV6-5 and TRBJ2-7, with 8 bases aligning to TRBD1. Germline values: CDR1 MNHEY, CDR2 SVGAGI. The CDR3 spans 15 residues. V lost 0 bases, J lost 3 bases, and 4 bases stayed unmatched. CDR3 coding DNA: TGTGCCAGCAGTTACTCCAGGGACAGGTACTACGAGCAGTACTTC. This sequence encodes CASSYSRDRYYEQYF.

This clonotype was seen more than once but under ten times. The rearrangement links TRBV4-3 to TRBJ1-1; D ambiguous. The CDR3 is made up of 15 amino acids. The germline V and J ends were trimmed by 0 bases and 2 bases, with 10 bases remaining between them. CDR1 and CDR2 (germline): LGHNA, YSLEER. The CDR3 spells CASSQDPVINTEAFF. The CDR3 region has the DNA TGCGCCAGCAGCCAAGATCCGGTAATTAACACTGAAGCTTTCTTT.

Only a few counts were recorded for this clonotype. The V and J genes are TRBV28 and TRBJ1-4; no firm D call. The CDR3 is 15 residues long. Trimming stripped 1 base from V and 11 bases from J, with 17 bases between. Germline V gene lookup returns CDR1 MDHEN and CDR2 SYDVKM. The CDR3 region has the DNA TGTGCCAGCAGTTTATTTAGAGTACATTTGGGGAAACTGTTTTTT. As protein: CASSLFRVHLGKLFF.

The table lists this clonotype with many counts. The V call is TRBV3-1, the J call TRBJ2-7; no clear D gene. The germline V and J ends were trimmed by 5 bases and 3 bases, with 20 bases remaining between them. Germline values: CDR1 LGHDT, CDR2 YNNKEL (reference sequence). This CDR3 has 16 amino acids. The CDR3 nucleotides are TGTGCCAGCAGCGGAACTCAGGCCTCTTTATTCTACGAGCAGTACTTC. Translated: CASSGTQASLFYEQYF.

The table lists this clonotype with a few counts. V and J are TRBV29-1 and TRBJ2-7; 7 bases fit TRBD2. Germline V gives CDR1 SQVTM, CDR2 ANQGSEA. The V segment lost 6 bases and the J segment 3 bases; nucleotides outside the gene matches: 8. This CDR3 has 13 amino acids. CDR3: CSVASGSDYEQYF. CDR3 in DNA: TGCAGCGTGGCTAGCGGATCCGACTACGAGCAGTACTTC.

Worth noting for this clonotype: The conserved phenylalanine or tryptophan normally closing the CDR3 is absent here, so this likely arose from a read error. J is TRBJ2-1 and V is TRBV28; 7 nucleotides line up with TRBD2. The V gene's germline CDR1 is MDHEN and CDR2 SYDVKM. J gave up 1 base and V 7 bases, and 13 bases lay outside the gene matches. This CDR3 contains 17 residues. The CDR3 spells CASTPGPLAASYNEQFS. The CDR3 DNA is TGTGCCAGCACCCCGGGGCCTCTAGCGGCTTCCTACAATGAGCAGTTCTCC.

There are many counts of this clonotype. The chain employs TRBV3-1 and TRBJ1-3; D call uncertain. Germline V gives CDR1 LGHDT, CDR2 YNNKEL (reference sequence). Trimming shortened V by 2 bases and J by 0 bases, and 8 bases separated the two germline ends. This CDR3 contains 15 residues. The CDR3 bases are TGTGCCAGCAGCCAAAACATCCTCTCTGGAAACACCATATATTTT. Its translation is CASSQNILSGNTIYF.

There are a few counts of this clonotype. The rearrangement links TRBV20-1 to TRBJ1-3; a weak D match, TRBD1 (5 bases). This CDR3 spans 14 amino acids. Germline-derived CDR1 and CDR2 are DFQATT and SNEGSKA (reference sequence). Trimming cost V 4 bases and J 2 bases, with 12 bases left between them. CDR3 amino acids: CSATGGSTGNTIYF. DNA for the CDR3: TGCAGTGCTACTGGGGGGAGTACTGGAAACACCATATATTTT.

This clonotype occurred a few times. This sequence joins TRBV20-1 and TRBJ1-2; TRBD1 matches at 8 bases. V shed 3 bases, J shed 4 bases, and the junction held 10 bases outside the gene matches. The V gene's germline CDR1 is DFQATT and CDR2 SNEGSKA (reference sequence). The CDR3 consists of 15 residues. CDR3 nucleotide sequence: TGCAGTGCTAGCCGGACAGGGATCAATAGCTATGGCTACACCTTC. Encoded protein: CSASRTGINSYGYTF.

CDR3 coding DNA: TGTGCCAGCAGCGAGGGGGGGGGATGGGAGACCCAGTACTTC. Its translation is CASSEGGGWETQYF. This rearrangement joins TRBV9 to TRBJ2-5, with D perhaps matching TRBD2 (7 bases). Trimming removed 3 bases from V and 5 bases from J, with 14 bases in between. Germline assignment: CDR1 SGDLS and CDR2 YYNGEE. The CDR3 length is 14 residues.

There are a few counts of this clonotype. The genes are TRBV3-1 and TRBJ2-1; D remains unclear. Trimming left V 1 base short and J 2 bases short, with 9 bases between. This CDR3 has 15 residues. CDR1 is LGHDT and CDR2 is YNNKEL in the germline V gene (reference sequence). CDR3 nucleotide sequence: TGTGCCAGCAGCCAAGGCTACTCCCCCTACAATGAGCAGTTCTTC. Its translation: CASSQGYSPYNEQFF.

Turning to this clonotype: Here the CDR3 omits its conserved ending phenylalanine or tryptophan, so a read error is the likely source. The DNA is omitted, as the CDR3 cannot be located on it reliably, and the CDR3 follows TCRdb's listing. The rearrangement links TRBV7-2 to TRBJ2-1; TRBD2, the table's D call, was not compared with the DNA. CDR1 SGHTA and CDR2 FQGNSA come from the germline V gene. The CDR3 length is 13 residues, termini included. CDR3 amino acids: CASSELAGGPAVL.

Worth noting for this clonotype: The germline gene is not matched at one end of the junction; a read error may be the cause. The rearrangement joins TRBV5-1 to TRBJ2-7; TRBD1 agrees at 9 bases. Germline-derived CDR1 and CDR2 are SGHRS and YFSETQ. This CDR3 has 13 residues. In DNA, the CDR3 is TGCGCCAGCAGCTTGGGGACAGGGGACGAGCAGTGCTTC. Protein: CASSLGTGDEQCF.

This clonotype was counted a few times. The chain has TRBV29-1 and TRBJ2-2; 7 bases are shared with TRBD1. Looked up from germline, CDR1 is SQVTM and CDR2 is ANQGSEA. The ends lost 7 bases at V and 6 bases at J; junction bases unmatched: 11. CDR3 length equals 14 residues. The CDR3 DNA follows: TGCAGCGCCCGCGAGGGACAGAAGTCCGGGGAGCTGTTTTTT. As protein: CSAREGQKSGELFF.

This clonotype was seen repeatedly, ten times or more. The V gene is TRBV29-1, the J gene TRBJ2-1; D might be TRBD2 (5 bases). Germline CDR1 reads SQVTM; CDR2 reads ANQGSEA. The CDR3 extends over 12 amino acids. The V gene lost 3 bases and the J gene lost 10 bases, with 13 bases spanning the gap. The CDR3 DNA follows: TGCAGCGTTGATTCCGAGGGTGAAGAGCAGTTCTTC. Residues: CSVDSEGEEQFF.

Of note for this clonotype: With a much larger clone just one base away, this may be a read error. This chain's CDR3 is CASSYWGAGDQFF. The CDR3, as DNA: TGTGCCAGCAGTTACTGGGGGGCGGGTGATCAGTTCTTC. The genes are TRBV6-2 or TRBV6-3 and TRBJ2-1; D tentatively fits TRBD1 or TRBD2 (6 bases each). CDR1 and CDR2 from the germline V gene are MNHEY and SVGEGT. Trimming pared 1 base from V and 13 bases from J, leaving 14 bases between. This CDR3 comprises 13 residues.

Many counts were recorded for this clonotype. The chain employs TRBV12-3 or TRBV12-4 and TRBJ1-6; D not certain. This CDR3 has 13 amino acids. V was pared by 4 bases and J by 5 bases, with 6 bases between. CDR3 sequence reads: CASSSRDNSPLHF. CDR3 in DNA: TGTGCCAGCAGTTCCCGGGATAATTCACCCCTCCACTTT.

The V gene is TRBV6-2 or TRBV6-3, the J gene TRBJ2-1; D is undetermined. V lost 5 bases, J lost 9 bases, and 8 bases lay in between. In germline, CDR1 is MNHEY, CDR2 SVGEGT. CDR3 size: 11 residues. The CDR3 region has the DNA TGTGCCAGCAGTAAACCGGGTGAGCAGTTCTTC. It is translated as CASSKPGEQFF.

This clonotype was found a few times. The chain employs TRBV19 and TRBJ2-5; possibly TRBD1 or TRBD2 for D (7 bases each). This CDR3 region has 16 residues. CDR1 is LNHDA, CDR2 SQIVND, per germline (reference sequence). Trimming removed 4 bases from V and 0 bases from J, with 15 bases in between. The DNA for the CDR3 is TGTGCCAGTAGTAAGCGACAGGGAGGGCACCAAGAGACCCAGTACTTC. It encodes CASSKRQGGHQETQYF.

This chain joins TRBV7-3 and TRBJ1-1, with D maybe TRBD1 (5 bases). Per germline, CDR1 SGHTA and CDR2 FQGTGA. The V end lost 8 bases, the J end lost 4 bases, and 14 bases lay between the germline ends. The CDR3 consists of 13 residues. The CDR3 nucleotides read TGTGCCAGCGGTCGACAGCCCAGCACTGAAGCTTTCTTT. Protein product: CASGRQPSTEAFF.

In its sample, this clonotype was seen many times. The rearrangement links TRBV20-1 to TRBJ2-7; the D call may be TRBD1 or TRBD2 (5 bases each). The CDR3 covers 16 residues. V shed 3 bases and J shed 6 bases, with 24 bases lying between them. The germline V gene has CDR1 DFQATT and CDR2 SNEGSKA (reference sequence). CDR3 sequence reads: CSARGDRTPHLREQYF. In nucleotides, the CDR3 is TGCAGTGCTAGGGGGGATCGGACGCCCCACCTCCGCGAGCAGTACTTC.

This clonotype has a handful of counts. The rearrangement joins TRBV20-1 to TRBJ2-1, with TRBD2 matching over 12 bases. The CDR3 length is 16 residues. V shed 0 bases, J shed 7 bases, and the junction held 7 bases outside the gene matches. Germline V CDR1 and CDR2: DFQATT, SNEGSKA (reference sequence). The CDR3 here is CSARDLRTSGKNEQFF. In DNA, the CDR3 is TGCAGTGCTAGAGATCTAAGGACTAGCGGGAAGAATGAGCAGTTCTTC.

This rearrangement joins TRBV7-3 to TRBJ2-2; D is possibly TRBD2 (5 bases). Trimming cost V 1 base and J 7 bases, with 10 bases left between them. This CDR3 is built from 14 residues. The germline V gene has CDR1 SGHTA and CDR2 FQGTGA. The CDR3 reads CASSLMGGSGELFF. CDR3 DNA: TGTGCCAGCAGCTTAATGGGTGGGAGCGGGGAGCTGTTTTTT.